Each of the 5 T cell receptor beta chains below was sequenced from the same sample in a study of T-cell reconstitution after alpha-beta-depleted transplantation in children (TCRdb year 2016). The library was made by PCR. These reads were obtained on an Illumina HiSeq 2500. To normalize quantification of the TCRbeta repertoire, the TCR libraries were built with molecular barcoding that relied on unique molecular identifiers. Starting from the raw public reads, TCRdb applied fastp trimming at Q25, assembled clones with MiXCR and retained in-frame beta chains. Each entry is one CDR3 protein sequence, shown with its most common DNA and genes. A total of under 150,000 distinct CDR3 sequences appear in this sample, about 9.9% of them only once. Approximately 25% of the sample belongs to the ten largest clones. Read against the paper, the sample's treatment or condition label means: allogeneic hematopoietic cell transplantation with graft depleted of TCRalphabeta T cells and CD19 B cells.

The sequences come from PBMCs, mostly from graft donor cells, collected 180 days after TCRalphabeta/CD19-depleted stem cell transplant. The receptors shown here come from a girl under two years old who had a stem cell transplant for combined immunodeficiency, so the T cells may come from the graft donor.

This clonotype was seen at least ten times. The chain uses TRBV20-1 and TRBJ1-1; TRBD1 might be the D (5 bases). Germline V lookup: CDR1 DFQATT, CDR2 SNEGSKA (reference sequence). Trimming cost V 5 bases and J 5 bases, with 12 bases left between them. The CDR3 sequence is 12 residues long. DNA for the CDR3: TGCAGTGCTGCAACTGACAGAACTGAAGCTTTCTTT. Encoded protein: CSAATDRTEAFF.

The chain carries TRBV20-1 and TRBJ2-1, with 10 bases aligning to TRBD2. Per the germline V gene, CDR1 is DFQATT and CDR2 is SNEGSKA (reference sequence). V lost 2 bases, J lost 0 bases, and 13 bases stayed unmatched. This CDR3 is 19 amino acids long. The CDR3 is CSARSRGLAGVNSYNEQFF. Here the CDR3 DNA reads TGCAGTGCTAGATCAAGGGGTCTAGCGGGAGTAAACTCCTACAATGAGCAGTTCTTC.

The gene calls are TRBV6-4 and TRBJ2-3; TRBD1 is a possible D gene (5 bases). Germline V gene lookup returns CDR1 MRHNA and CDR2 SNTAGT. The CDR3 spans 13 residues. Trimming took off 6 bases at V and 7 bases at J, with 14 bases between the two ends. As DNA, the CDR3 is TGTGCCAGCAGAATGAACAGGTTCCATACGCAGTATTTT. Its translation: CASRMNRFHTQYF.

This clonotype was detected a few times. V gene TRBV10-3 combines with J gene TRBJ2-5; 7 nucleotides match TRBD1. The V and J ends lost 5 bases and 4 bases, in that order; junction bases with no gene match: 10. CDR1 is ENHRY, CDR2 SYGVKD, per germline. The CDR3 runs 15 residues. CDR3 loop: CAISRGTDHLETQYF. CDR3 nucleotides: TGTGCCATCAGTCGAGGGACAGACCATTTAGAGACCCAGTACTTC.

This clonotype has only a few counts. V and J are TRBV12-3 or TRBV12-4 and TRBJ1-1; D uncertain. The CDR3 has 14 amino acids. Trimming took off 6 bases at V and 1 base at J, with 12 bases between the two ends. The CDR3 loop reads CASSPGSGNTEAFF. DNA of the CDR3: TGTGCCAGCAGCCCCGGATCGGGGAACACTGAAGCTTTCTTT.